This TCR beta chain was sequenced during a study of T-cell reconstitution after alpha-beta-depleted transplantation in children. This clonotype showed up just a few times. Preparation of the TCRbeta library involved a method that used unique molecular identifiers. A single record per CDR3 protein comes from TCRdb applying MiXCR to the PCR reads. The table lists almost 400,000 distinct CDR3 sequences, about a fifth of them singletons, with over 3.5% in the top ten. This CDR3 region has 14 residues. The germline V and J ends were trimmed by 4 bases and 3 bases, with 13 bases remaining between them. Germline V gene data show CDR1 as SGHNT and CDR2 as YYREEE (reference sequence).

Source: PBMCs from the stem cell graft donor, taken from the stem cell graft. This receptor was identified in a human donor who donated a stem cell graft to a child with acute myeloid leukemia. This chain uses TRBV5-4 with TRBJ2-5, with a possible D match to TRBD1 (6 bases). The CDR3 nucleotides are TGTGCCAGCAGCCTCACAGGGATTAAAGAGACCCAGTACTTC. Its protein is CASSLTGIKETQYF.